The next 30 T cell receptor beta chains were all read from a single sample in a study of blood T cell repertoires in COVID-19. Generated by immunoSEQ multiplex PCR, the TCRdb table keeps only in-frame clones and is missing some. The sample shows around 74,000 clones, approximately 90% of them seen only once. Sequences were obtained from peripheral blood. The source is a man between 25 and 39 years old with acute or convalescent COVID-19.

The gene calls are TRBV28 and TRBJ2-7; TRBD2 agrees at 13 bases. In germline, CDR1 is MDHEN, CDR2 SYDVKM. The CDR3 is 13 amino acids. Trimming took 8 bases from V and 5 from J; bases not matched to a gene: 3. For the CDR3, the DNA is TGTGCCAGCCAACTAGCGGGAGGGAACGAGCAGTACTTC. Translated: CASQLAGGNEQYF.

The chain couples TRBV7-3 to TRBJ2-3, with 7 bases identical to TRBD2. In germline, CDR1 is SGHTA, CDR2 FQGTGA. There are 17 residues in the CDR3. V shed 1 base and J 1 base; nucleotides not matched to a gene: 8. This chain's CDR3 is CASSLRGGAGRTDTQYF. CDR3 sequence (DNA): TGTGCCAGCAGCTTAAGAGGAGGAGCGGGACGCACAGATACGCAGTATTTT. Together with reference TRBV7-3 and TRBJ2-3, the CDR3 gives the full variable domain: GAGVSQTPSNKVTEKGKYVELRCDPISGHTALYWYRQSLGQGPEFLIYFQGTGAADDSGLPNDRFFAVRPEGSVSTLKIQRTERGDSAVYLCASSLRGGAGRTDTQYFGPGTRLTVL.

This chain's CDR3 is CASSYSTERYYGYTF. The DNA for the CDR3 is TGTGCCAGCAGTTACTCGACAGAACGTTACTATGGCTACACCTTC. The chain joins TRBV6-5 to TRBJ1-2; D possibly corresponds to TRBD1 (5 bases). The CDR3 has 15 amino acids. Germline assignment: CDR1 MNHEY and CDR2 SVGAGI. Trimming stripped 0 bases from V and 3 bases from J, with 11 bases between.

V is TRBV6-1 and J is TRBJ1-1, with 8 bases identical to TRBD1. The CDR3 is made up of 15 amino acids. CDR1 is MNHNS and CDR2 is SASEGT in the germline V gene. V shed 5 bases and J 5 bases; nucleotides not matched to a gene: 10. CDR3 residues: CASSHTGQGGTEAFF. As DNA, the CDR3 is TGTGCCAGCAGTCACACCGGACAGGGTGGTACTGAAGCTTTCTTT.

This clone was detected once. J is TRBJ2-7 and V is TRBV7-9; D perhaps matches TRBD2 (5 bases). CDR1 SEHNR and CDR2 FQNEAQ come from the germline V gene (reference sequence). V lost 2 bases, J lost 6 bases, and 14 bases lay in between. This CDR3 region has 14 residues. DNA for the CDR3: TGTGCCAGCAGCTTAAGCGGTTCCCTTCTCGAGCAGTACTTC. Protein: CASSLSGSLLEQYF.

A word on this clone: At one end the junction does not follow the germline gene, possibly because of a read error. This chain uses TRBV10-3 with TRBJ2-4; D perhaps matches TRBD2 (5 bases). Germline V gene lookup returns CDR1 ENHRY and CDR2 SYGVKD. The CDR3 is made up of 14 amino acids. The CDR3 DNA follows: TGTGCCATCAGTGAGTCGACTTCGGCAGGAGGATATATCTTC. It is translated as CAISESTSAGGYIF.

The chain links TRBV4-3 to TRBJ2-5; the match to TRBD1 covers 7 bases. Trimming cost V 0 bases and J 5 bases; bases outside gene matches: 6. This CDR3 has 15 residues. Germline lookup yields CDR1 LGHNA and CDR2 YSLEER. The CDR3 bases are TGCGCCAGCAGCCAAGATCGAGACAGGGAGGAGACCCAGTACTTC. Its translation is CASSQDRDREETQYF.

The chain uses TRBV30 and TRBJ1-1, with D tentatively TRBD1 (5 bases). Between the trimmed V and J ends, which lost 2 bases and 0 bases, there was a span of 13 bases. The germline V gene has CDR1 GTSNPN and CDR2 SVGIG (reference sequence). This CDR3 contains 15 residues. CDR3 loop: CAWSLGSGMNTEAFF. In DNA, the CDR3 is TGTGCCTGGAGTCTCGGGTCAGGGATGAACACTGAAGCTTTCTTT.

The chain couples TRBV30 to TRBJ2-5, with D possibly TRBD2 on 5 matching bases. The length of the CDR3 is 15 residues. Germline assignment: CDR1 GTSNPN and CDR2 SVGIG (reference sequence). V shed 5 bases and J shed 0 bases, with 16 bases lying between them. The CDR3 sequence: CAWAPATGYQETQYF. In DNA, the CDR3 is TGTGCCTGGGCCCCAGCGACGGGGTACCAAGAGACCCAGTACTTC. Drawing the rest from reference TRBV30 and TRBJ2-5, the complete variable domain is SQTIHQWPATLVQPVGSPLSLECTVEGTSNPNLYWYRQAAGRGLQLLFYSVGIGQISSEVPQNLSASRPQDRQFILSSKKLLLSDSGFYLCAWAPATGYQETQYFGPGTRLLVL.

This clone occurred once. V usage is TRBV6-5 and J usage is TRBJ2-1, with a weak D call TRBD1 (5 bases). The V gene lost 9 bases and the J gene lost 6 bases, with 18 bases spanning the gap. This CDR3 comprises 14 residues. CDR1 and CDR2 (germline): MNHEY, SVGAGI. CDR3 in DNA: TGTGCCAGGACGCCCCCGGACATCCCCAATGAGCAGTTCTTC. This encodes CARTPPDIPNEQFF.

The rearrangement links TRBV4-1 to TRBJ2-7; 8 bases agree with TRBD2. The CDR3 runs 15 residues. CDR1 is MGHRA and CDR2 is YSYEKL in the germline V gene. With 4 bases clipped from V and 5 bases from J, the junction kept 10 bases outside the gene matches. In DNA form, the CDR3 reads TGCGCCAGCAGCCCAACGCACCGGGGGGGCCACGAGCAGTACTTC. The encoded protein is CASSPTHRGGHEQYF.

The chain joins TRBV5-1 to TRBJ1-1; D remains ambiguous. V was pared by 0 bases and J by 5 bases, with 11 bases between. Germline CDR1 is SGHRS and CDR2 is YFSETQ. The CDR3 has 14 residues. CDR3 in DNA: TGCGCCAGCAGCTTGGCCGAAGGGAGAACTGAAGCTTTCTTT. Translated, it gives CASSLAEGRTEAFF.

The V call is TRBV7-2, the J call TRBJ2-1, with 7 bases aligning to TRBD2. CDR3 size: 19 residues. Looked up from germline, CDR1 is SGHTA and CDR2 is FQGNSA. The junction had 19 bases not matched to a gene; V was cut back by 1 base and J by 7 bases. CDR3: CASSLGPGFATSPANEQFF. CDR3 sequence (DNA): TGTGCCAGCAGCTTAGGTCCGGGATTTGCGACTAGCCCAGCGAATGAGCAGTTCTTC.

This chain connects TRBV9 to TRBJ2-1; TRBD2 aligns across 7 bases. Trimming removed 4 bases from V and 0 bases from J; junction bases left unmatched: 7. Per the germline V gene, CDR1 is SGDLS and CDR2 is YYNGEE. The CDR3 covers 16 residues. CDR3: CASSPKAGPSYNEQFF. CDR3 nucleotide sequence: TGTGCCAGCAGCCCGAAAGCGGGACCCTCCTACAATGAGCAGTTCTTC.

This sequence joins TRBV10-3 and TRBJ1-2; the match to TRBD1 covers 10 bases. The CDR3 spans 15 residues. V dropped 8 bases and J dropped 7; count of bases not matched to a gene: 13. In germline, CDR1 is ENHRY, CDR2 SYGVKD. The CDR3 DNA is TGTGCCATCGGGACAGGGGTCACGTCTGGCGGTGGCTACACCTTC. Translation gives CAIGTGVTSGGGYTF.

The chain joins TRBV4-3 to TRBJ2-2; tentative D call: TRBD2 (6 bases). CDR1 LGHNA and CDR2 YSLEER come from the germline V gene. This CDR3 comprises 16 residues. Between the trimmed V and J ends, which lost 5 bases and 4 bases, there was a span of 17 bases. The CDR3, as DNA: TGCGCCAGCAGCTCCCGGGGAGGATTAGTCACCGGGGAGCTGTTTTTT. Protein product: CASSSRGGLVTGELFF.

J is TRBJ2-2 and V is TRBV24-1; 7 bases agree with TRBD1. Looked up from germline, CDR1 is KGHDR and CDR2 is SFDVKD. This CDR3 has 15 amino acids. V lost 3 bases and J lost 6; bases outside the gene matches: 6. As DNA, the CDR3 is TGTGCCACCAGTGATCCCACCGGACAGGCCGGGGAGCTGTTTTTT. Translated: CATSDPTGQAGELFF.

CDR3 sequence (DNA): TGTGCCAGCAGTTCCTGGACTAGCGGGACCTACGAGCAGTACTTC. This sequence encodes CASSSWTSGTYEQYF. V usage is TRBV28 and J usage is TRBJ2-7, with 12 bases fitting TRBD2. J gave up 2 bases and V 4 bases, and 3 bases lay outside the gene matches. Germline lookup yields CDR1 MDHEN and CDR2 SYDVKM. This CDR3 is 15 amino acids long.

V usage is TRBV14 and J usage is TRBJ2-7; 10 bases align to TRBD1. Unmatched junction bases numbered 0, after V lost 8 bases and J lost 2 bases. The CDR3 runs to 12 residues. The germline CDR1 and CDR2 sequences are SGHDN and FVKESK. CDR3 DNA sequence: TGTGCCAGCGGGACAGGGGCCTACGAGCAGTACTTC. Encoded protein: CASGTGAYEQYF.

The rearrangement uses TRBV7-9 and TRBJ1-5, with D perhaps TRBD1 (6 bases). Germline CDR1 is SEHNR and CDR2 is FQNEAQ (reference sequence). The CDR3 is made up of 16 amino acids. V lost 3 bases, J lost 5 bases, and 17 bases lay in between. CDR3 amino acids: CASSFFSGGADQPQHF. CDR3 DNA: TGTGCCAGCAGCTTTTTCTCGGGGGGCGCGGATCAGCCCCAGCATTTT.

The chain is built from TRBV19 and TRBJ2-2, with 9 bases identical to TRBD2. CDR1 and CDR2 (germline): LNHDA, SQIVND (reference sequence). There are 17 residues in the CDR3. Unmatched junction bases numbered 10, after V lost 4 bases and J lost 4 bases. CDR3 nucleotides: TGTGCCAGTAGTAGTCCGGGACTAGCCTCGAGCACCGGGGAGCTGTTTTTT. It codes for CASSSPGLASSTGELFF.

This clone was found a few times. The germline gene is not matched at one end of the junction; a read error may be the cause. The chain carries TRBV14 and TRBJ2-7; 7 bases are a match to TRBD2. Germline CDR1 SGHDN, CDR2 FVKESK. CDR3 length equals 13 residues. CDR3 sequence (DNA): TGTGCCAGCAGCCAAGATCTGGCGGGGGAGCGGTACTTC. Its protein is CASSQDLAGERYF.

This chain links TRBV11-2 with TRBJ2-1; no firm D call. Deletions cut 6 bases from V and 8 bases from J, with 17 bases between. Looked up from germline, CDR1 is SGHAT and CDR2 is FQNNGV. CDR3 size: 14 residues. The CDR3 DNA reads TGTGCCAGCAGATCAACGGTTGTCGTCGATGAGCAGTTCTTC. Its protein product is CASRSTVVVDEQFF.

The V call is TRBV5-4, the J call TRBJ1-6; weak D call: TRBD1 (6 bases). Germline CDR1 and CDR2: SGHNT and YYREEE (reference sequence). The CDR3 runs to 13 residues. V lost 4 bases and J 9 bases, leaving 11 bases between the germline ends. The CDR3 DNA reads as TGTGCCAGCAGCACCGGACAGTTTTCACCCCTCCACTTT. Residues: CASSTGQFSPLHF.

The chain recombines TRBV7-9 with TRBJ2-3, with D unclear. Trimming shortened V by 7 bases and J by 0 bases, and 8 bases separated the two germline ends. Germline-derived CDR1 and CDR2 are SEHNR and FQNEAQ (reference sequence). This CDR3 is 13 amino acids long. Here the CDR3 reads CASTLPSTDTQYF. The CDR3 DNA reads TGTGCCAGCACGCTCCCTAGCACAGATACGCAGTATTTT.

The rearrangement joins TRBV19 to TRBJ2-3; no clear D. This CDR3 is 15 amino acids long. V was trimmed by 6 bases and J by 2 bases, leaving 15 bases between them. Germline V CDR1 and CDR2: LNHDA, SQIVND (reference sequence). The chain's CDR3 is CASSQQTTYTDTQYF. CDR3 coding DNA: TGTGCCAGTAGCCAACAAACTACGTACACAGATACGCAGTATTTT.

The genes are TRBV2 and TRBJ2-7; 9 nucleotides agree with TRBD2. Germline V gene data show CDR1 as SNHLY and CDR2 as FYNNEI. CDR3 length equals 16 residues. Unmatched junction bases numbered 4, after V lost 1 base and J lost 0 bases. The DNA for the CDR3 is TGTGCCAGCAGTGAAGTTGGAGCGGGAGGCTCCTACGAGCAGTACTTC. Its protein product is CASSEVGAGGSYEQYF.

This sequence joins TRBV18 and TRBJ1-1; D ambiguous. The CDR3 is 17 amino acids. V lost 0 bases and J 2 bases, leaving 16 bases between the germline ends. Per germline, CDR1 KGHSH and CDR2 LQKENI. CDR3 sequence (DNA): TGTGCCAGCTCACCACCGGCGGGGAGAGGTAGTAACACTGAAGCTTTCTTT. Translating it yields CASSPPAGRGSNTEAFF.

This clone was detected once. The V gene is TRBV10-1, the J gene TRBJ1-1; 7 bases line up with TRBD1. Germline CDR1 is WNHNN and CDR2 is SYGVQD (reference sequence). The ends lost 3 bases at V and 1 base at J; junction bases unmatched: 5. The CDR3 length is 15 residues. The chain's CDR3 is CASSDAGTANTEAFF. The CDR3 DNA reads TGCGCCAGCAGTGATGCCGGGACAGCGAACACTGAAGCTTTCTTT.

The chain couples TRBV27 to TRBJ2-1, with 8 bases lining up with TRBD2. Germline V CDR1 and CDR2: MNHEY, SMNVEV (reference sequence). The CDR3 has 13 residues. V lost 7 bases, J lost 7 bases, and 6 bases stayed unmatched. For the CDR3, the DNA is TGTGCCAGCATGAGCGGGAGCGGTAATGAGCAGTTCTTC. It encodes CASMSGSGNEQFF.